The 3 T cell receptor beta chains listed next were all sequenced from one sample in a study of OX40 agonist ivuxolimab in advanced cancers. Sequencing was performed with immunoSEQ multiplex PCR; in TCRdb, only in-frame clones are kept and a portion is missing. Among 53,000 or so clones listed, around 83% were seen once. Material: CD4+ or CD8+ T cells sorted from blood, obtained in a trial of the OX40 agonist ivuxolimab. All receptors derive from an adult with an advanced solid tumor such as melanoma, head and neck, liver or kidney cancer.

V and J are TRBV11-2 and TRBJ1-6; D is uncertain. The germline V gene has CDR1 SGHAT and CDR2 FQNNGV. The CDR3 totals 15 residues. V was shortened by 1 base and J by 7 bases, with 11 bases between the two germline ends. The DNA for the CDR3 is TGTGCCAGCAGCTTAGCTCCGGGTATCAATTCACCCCTCCACTTT. Translating gives CASSLAPGINSPLHF.

This chain connects TRBV7-2 to TRBJ2-4, with D tentatively TRBD2 (6 bases). CDR3 size: 16 residues. Trimming pared 6 bases from V and 1 base from J, leaving 16 bases between. CDR1 is SGHTA and CDR2 is FQGNSA in the germline V gene. The CDR3 DNA reads as TGTGCCAGCAGTTCAGTGGGGGGATTCGCCAAAAACATTCAGTACTTC. This codes for CASSSVGGFAKNIQYF.

The V call is TRBV5-4, the J call TRBJ2-1, with 10 bases that match TRBD1. Germline V lookup: CDR1 SGHNT, CDR2 YYREEE (reference sequence). J gave up 4 bases and V 5 bases, and 9 bases lay outside the gene matches. The CDR3 is 16 amino acids. This CDR3 is CASSADPGQGYNEQFF. The CDR3 bases are TGTGCCAGCAGTGCAGATCCGGGACAGGGGTACAATGAGCAGTTCTTC.